This T cell receptor beta chain was documented in a study of blood T cell repertoires in COVID-19. Study as a whole: Sample material is recorded as cDNA or gDNA derived from T cells, B-cell-depleted T cells, or PBMCs.

Germline V gives CDR1 SGHAT, CDR2 FQNNGV. CDR3 size: 15 residues. The junction had 6 bases not matched to a gene; V was cut back by 5 bases and J by 4 bases. The protocol was immunoSEQ multiplex PCR, while the TCRdb copy is restricted to in-frame clones and leaves out a portion. The repertoire holds some 300,000 clones, over 75% seen once, with around 1% in the top ten. Participant age was about 18 to 100 years, and participants resided in about two dozen US areas. Assignment of participants to cohorts was predicated upon participant-reported clinical history. Recovery among Cohort 3 donors was established by two negative PCRs, clearance, or symptom resolution.

This chain connects TRBV11-2 to TRBJ2-7; 12 nucleotides align to TRBD2. The sequencing sample was made of PBMCs or T cells enriched from blood (not recorded which). The sequence came from a woman aged 25 to 39 who had recovered from COVID-19. CDR3 residues: CASSPGLAGWYEQYF. CDR3 DNA sequence: TGTGCCAGCAGCCCAGGACTAGCGGGATGGTACGAGCAGTACTTC.